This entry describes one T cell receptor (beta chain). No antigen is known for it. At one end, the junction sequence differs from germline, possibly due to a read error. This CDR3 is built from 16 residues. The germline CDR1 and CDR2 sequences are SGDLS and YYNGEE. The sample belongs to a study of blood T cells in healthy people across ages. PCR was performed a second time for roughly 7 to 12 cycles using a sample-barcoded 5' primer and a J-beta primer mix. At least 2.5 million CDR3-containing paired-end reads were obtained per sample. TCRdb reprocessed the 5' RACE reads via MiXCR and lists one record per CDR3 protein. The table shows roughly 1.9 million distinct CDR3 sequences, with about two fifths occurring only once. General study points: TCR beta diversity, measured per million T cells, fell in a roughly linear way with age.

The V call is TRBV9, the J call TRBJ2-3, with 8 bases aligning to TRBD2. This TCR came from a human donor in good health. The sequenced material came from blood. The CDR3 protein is CASSARLALSTGTQYF. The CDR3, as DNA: TGTGCCAGCAGCGCCCGACTAGCGTTGAGCACAGGTACGCAGTATTTT.